Below are 2 T cell receptor beta chains sequenced from a single sample in a study of cytomegalovirus exposure and HLA in healthy donors. Generated by immunoSEQ multiplex PCR, the TCRdb table keeps only in-frame clones and is missing some. The sample has 150,000 to 160,000 clones, less than 90% seen once. The sample consisted of PBMCs. The source is a young man in good health and CMV-seropositive.

The CDR3 nucleotides read TGTGCCAGTAGATGGGGACAGGGGGCAGGAAACACTGAAGCTTTCTTT. It translates to CASRWGQGAGNTEAFF. The rearrangement joins TRBV19 to TRBJ1-1; 12 nucleotides align to TRBD1. CDR1 and CDR2 (germline): LNHDA, SQIVND (reference sequence). Germline trimming cut 6 bases from V and 2 bases from J; bases unmatched to any gene: 7. The CDR3 covers 16 residues.

V and J are TRBV4-3 and TRBJ2-3; no firm D call. Between the trimmed V and J ends, which lost 1 base and 1 base, there was a span of 12 bases. The CDR3 has 16 residues. The V gene's germline CDR1 is LGHNA and CDR2 YSLEER. DNA for the CDR3: TGCGCCAGCAGCCAAGGACCCCCGGGTGGCACAGATACGCAGTATTTT. It specifies CASSQGPPGGTDTQYF.